The 20 T cell receptor beta chains below all came from one sample that was sequenced in a study of cytomegalovirus exposure and HLA in healthy donors (dated 2017 in TCRdb). Library preparation employed the immunoSEQ multiplex PCR assay. For the multiplex PCR, a mixture combining 60 forward primers for TCR Vbeta segments and 13 reverse primers for TCR Jbeta segments was used. TCRdb re-hosts the immuneACCESS table, in-frame sequences only. Its copies lack some clones; in the studies checked, an unresolved V gene accounts for under half of them, and the cause for the rest is not known. The sample records roughly 120,000 clones, 75% to 90% of which are singletons. Jointly, the top ten make up 2.5% to 3% of the sample. The material sequenced was PBMCs. These receptors all come from a man aged 25-45 years in good health and CMV-seronegative.

The chain joins TRBV29-1 to TRBJ2-3; TRBD2 matches 14 bases. J gave up 2 bases and V 6 bases, and 4 bases lay outside the gene matches. CDR3 length equals 15 residues. CDR1 is SQVTM and CDR2 is ANQGSEA in the germline V gene. CDR3 sequence (DNA): TGCAGCGTCGGGACTAGCGGGAGCCCCACAGATACGCAGTATTTT. It yields the protein CSVGTSGSPTDTQYF.

The V gene is TRBV9, the J gene TRBJ2-7; 9 positions match TRBD1. The CDR3 has 13 amino acids. The germline CDR1 and CDR2 sequences are SGDLS and YYNGEE. V lost 2 bases to trimming and J lost 7 bases; unmatched junction nucleotides: 4. CDR3 DNA: TGTGCCAGCAGCGTGGGACAGGGTCGAGAGCAGTACTTC. Amino acids: CASSVGQGREQYF.

The chain recombines TRBV28 with TRBJ2-5; no reliable D call. With 3 bases removed from V and 4 bases from J, the gap between germline ends came to 3 bases. Per germline, CDR1 MDHEN and CDR2 SYDVKM. The CDR3 totals 11 residues. The CDR3 loop is CASSFGETQYF. The CDR3 bases are TGTGCCAGCAGTTTCGGAGAGACCCAGTACTTC.

This clone occurred once. The J gene is TRBJ2-1, the V gene TRBV19, with D maybe TRBD1 (5 bases). The CDR3 contains 14 residues. Trimming removed 3 bases from V and 8 bases from J, with 14 bases in between. Germline assignment: CDR1 LNHDA and CDR2 SQIVND (reference sequence). CDR3 coding DNA: TGTGCCAGTAGTATTTCCCTCTGGGGCGATGAGCAGTTCTTC. It encodes CASSISLWGDEQFF.

The chain combines TRBV28 with TRBJ2-1; TRBD2 matches 8 bases. The germline V gene has CDR1 MDHEN and CDR2 SYDVKM. Trimming at V came to 5 bases and at J to 7 bases, leaving 10 bases not matched to a gene. CDR3 length: 15 residues. The CDR3 DNA is TGTGCCAGCAGTCCACCCAGTGGACTAGCAAATGAGCAGTTCTTC. This sequence encodes CASSPPSGLANEQFF.

This clone occurred a few times. The chain combines TRBV27 with TRBJ1-5; D not certain. The CDR3 sequence is 12 residues long. Between the trimmed V and J ends, which lost 5 bases and 6 bases, there was a span of 8 bases. In germline, CDR1 is MNHEY, CDR2 SMNVEV (reference sequence). CDR3 sequence reads: CASSPSGQPQHF. DNA of the CDR3: TGTGCCAGCAGTCCCTCAGGTCAGCCCCAGCATTTT.

The chain has TRBV5-1 and TRBJ1-1; TRBD1 is a possible D gene (6 bases). This CDR3 has 16 residues. Germline-derived CDR1 and CDR2 are SGHRS and YFSETQ. Trimming took off 6 bases at V and 1 base at J, with 19 bases between the two ends. This chain's CDR3 is CASTRGASRTNTEAFF. CDR3 bases: TGCGCCAGCACCCGGGGGGCCTCCCGGACGAACACTGAAGCTTTCTTT.

The V gene is TRBV6-1, the J gene TRBJ1-2, with D possibly being TRBD1 (5 bases). V shed 7 bases and J shed 4 bases, with 7 bases lying between them. The CDR3 length is 11 residues. Germline V gene data show CDR1 as MNHNS and CDR2 as SASEGT. The CDR3 loop is CASNTGYGYTF. The CDR3 DNA reads TGTGCCAGCAACACAGGCTATGGCTACACCTTC.

This clone showed up just once. The chain has TRBV28 and TRBJ1-1, with TRBD1 as a possible D gene (5 bases). The CDR3 extends over 15 amino acids. In germline, CDR1 is MDHEN, CDR2 SYDVKM. The V and J ends lost 6 bases and 4 bases respectively, with 18 bases between them. This CDR3 is CASSKKGLGATEAFF. CDR3 DNA: TGTGCCAGCAGCAAGAAAGGGTTAGGGGCCACTGAAGCTTTCTTT.

The V call is TRBV18, the J call TRBJ2-7, with D unclear. From germline, CDR1 is KGHSH and CDR2 LQKENI. The CDR3 has 14 amino acids. V lost 3 bases, J lost 3 bases, and 12 bases lay in between. CDR3: CASSPSRNLYEQYF. The CDR3 DNA follows: TGTGCCAGCTCACCTTCCAGGAACCTCTACGAGCAGTACTTC.

The rearrangement links TRBV13 to TRBJ2-7; no definite D call. V was trimmed by 5 bases and J by 5 bases, leaving 13 bases between them. This CDR3 is built from 13 residues. Germline CDR1 PRHDT, CDR2 FYEKMQ (reference sequence). The CDR3 loop is CASSPRSRHEQYF. The CDR3 DNA reads TGTGCCAGCAGCCCCCGCTCTAGGCACGAGCAGTACTTC.

This clone was counted between two and nine times. This chain connects TRBV14 to TRBJ2-7; maybe TRBD1 (6 bases). Trimming shortened V by 5 bases and J by 5 bases, and 16 bases separated the two germline ends. The CDR3 has 14 amino acids. Germline-derived CDR1 and CDR2 are SGHDN and FVKESK. The CDR3 spells CASSVTGIAHEQYF. The CDR3, as DNA: TGTGCCAGCAGCGTCACAGGGATTGCCCACGAGCAGTACTTC.

V is TRBV28 and J is TRBJ1-4, with 7 bases matching TRBD1. Germline CDR1 is MDHEN and CDR2 is SYDVKM. The CDR3 sequence is 15 residues long. J gave up 8 bases and V 5 bases, and 11 bases lay outside the gene matches. CDR3 loop: CASSGTGTVKEKLFF. CDR3 nucleotides: TGTGCCAGCAGTGGAACCGGGACAGTGAAGGAAAAACTGTTTTTT.

The chain links TRBV28 to TRBJ2-3, with 9 bases matching TRBD2. This CDR3 contains 16 residues. The V segment lost 10 bases and the J segment 2 bases; nucleotides outside the gene matches: 13. Germline CDR1 reads MDHEN; CDR2 reads SYDVKM. CDR3 in DNA: TGTGCCACGACACAGGGACTAGCCAGAAACACAGATACGCAGTATTTT. Its protein is CATTQGLARNTDTQYF.

The chain employs TRBV28 and TRBJ2-3, with D unresolved. CDR3 size: 13 residues. V gave up 2 bases and J gave up 10 bases, with 13 bases separating them. CDR1 is MDHEN, CDR2 SYDVKM, per germline. CDR3 DNA: TGTGCCAGCAGTTTAACGACCCCCGAGGCGCAGTATTTT. It is translated as CASSLTTPEAQYF.

This clone has only a few counts. The V call is TRBV6-6, the J call TRBJ1-5; D remains ambiguous. Trimming removed 7 bases from V and 4 bases from J, with 11 bases in between. CDR3 length: 13 amino acids. Germline assignment: CDR1 MNHNY and CDR2 SVGAGI (reference sequence). For the CDR3, the DNA is TGTGCCAGCATCGATCAGTCAAATCAGCCCCAGCATTTT. Amino acids: CASIDQSNQPQHF.

The chain combines TRBV7-8 with TRBJ2-5; 12 bases map to TRBD2. CDR1 SGHVS and CDR2 FQNEAQ come from the germline V gene. CDR3 size: 18 residues. With V trimmed by 7 bases and J by 4 bases, 16 bases remained unmatched. The CDR3 region is CASTGRLAGAQEGETQYF. CDR3 coding DNA: TGTGCCAGCACGGGAAGACTAGCGGGAGCACAGGAGGGAGAGACCCAGTACTTC.

This clone was counted only a few times. V is TRBV10-3 and J is TRBJ1-3; D not certain. Trimming shortened V by 3 bases and J by 4 bases, and 10 bases separated the two germline ends. Looked up from germline, CDR1 is ENHRY and CDR2 is SYGVKD. This CDR3 is built from 14 residues. The CDR3 protein is CAISDEKSGNTIYF. The CDR3 region has the DNA TGTGCCATCAGTGATGAGAAATCAGGAAACACCATATATTTT.

This chain connects TRBV28 to TRBJ2-1; no reliable D call. The CDR3 totals 13 residues. V was clipped by 1 base and J by 9 bases, with 10 bases between them. Germline V lookup: CDR1 MDHEN, CDR2 SYDVKM. The CDR3 sequence is CASSLYSWSEQFF. The CDR3 bases are TGTGCCAGCAGTTTATATAGTTGGAGTGAGCAGTTCTTC. Full variable domain (remainder filled in from reference TRBV28 and TRBJ2-1): DVKVTQSSRYLVKRTGEKVFLECVQDMDHENMFWYRQDPGLGLRLIYFSYDVKMKEKGDIPEGYSVSREKKERFSLILESASTNQTSMYLCASSLYSWSEQFFGPGTRLTVL.

The CDR3 DNA reads TGCGCCAGCAGCCAAGATCTAGGACTAGCGGGAGGGCCCTCGTACGAGCAGTACTTC. Translation gives CASSQDLGLAGGPSYEQYF. The chain has TRBV4-3 and TRBJ2-7; 15 nucleotides align to TRBD2. CDR1 is LGHNA, CDR2 YSLEER, per germline. The CDR3 has 19 amino acids. V lost 0 bases to trimming and J lost 4 bases; unmatched junction nucleotides: 10.